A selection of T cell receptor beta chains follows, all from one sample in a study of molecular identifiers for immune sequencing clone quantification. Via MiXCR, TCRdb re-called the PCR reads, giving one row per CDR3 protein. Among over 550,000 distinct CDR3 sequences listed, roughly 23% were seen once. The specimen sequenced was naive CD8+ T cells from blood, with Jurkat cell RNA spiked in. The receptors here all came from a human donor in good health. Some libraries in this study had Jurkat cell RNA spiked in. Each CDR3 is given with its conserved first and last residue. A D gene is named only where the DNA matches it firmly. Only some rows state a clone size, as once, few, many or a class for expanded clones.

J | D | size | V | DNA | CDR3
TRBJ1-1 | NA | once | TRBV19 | TGTGCCGGTAGTATGTTCGGTGAAGCTTTCTTT | CAGSMFGEAFF
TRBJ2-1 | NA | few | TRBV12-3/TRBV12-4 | TGTGCCAGCAGTTTCGGGGGACATCCCAATGAGCAGTTCTTC | CASSFGGHPNEQFF
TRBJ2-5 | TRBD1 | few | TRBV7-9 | TGTGCCAGCAGCCAGGGACAGGGTCTAGGAGAGACCCAGTACTTC | CASSQGQGLGETQYF
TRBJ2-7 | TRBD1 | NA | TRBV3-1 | TGTGCCAGCAGCCAATGGTCTGGGACAGAAAACTACGAGCAGTACTTC | CASSQWSGTENYEQYF
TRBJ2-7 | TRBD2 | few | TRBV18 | TGTGCCAGCTCACCTAGCGGGAGTCTTGAGCAGTACTTC | CASSPSGSLEQYF
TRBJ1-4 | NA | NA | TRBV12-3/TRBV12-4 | TGTGCCACCCAACGTGCACCGGGCAGCGGGTGGACTAATGAAAAACTGTTTTTT | CATQRAPGSGWTNEKLFF
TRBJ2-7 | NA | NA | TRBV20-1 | TGCAGTGCTAGAAACTTGAGCTCCTACGAGCAGTACTTC | CSARNLSSYEQYF
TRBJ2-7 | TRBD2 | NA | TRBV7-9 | TGTGCCAGCAGCACCGGACTAGCGGGAGTCGAGCAGTACTTC | CASSTGLAGVEQYF
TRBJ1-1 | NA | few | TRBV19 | TGTGCCAGTACCCCCTCCGGAGGCCGCGGTGGCACTGAAGCTTTCTTT | CASTPSGGRGGTEAFF
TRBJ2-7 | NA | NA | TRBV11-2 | TGTGCCAGCAGCTACGGGCTTGACGAGCAGTACTTC | CASSYGLDEQYF